The 20 T cell receptor beta chains reported below all come from one sample, sequenced in a study of Graves' ophthalmopathy and Graves' hyperthyroidism. Investigators amplified TCR beta CDR3 regions from RNA transcripts. First-round RT-PCR with HTBI primers preceded a second-round multiplex PCR. TCRdb independently ran MiXCR on the multiplex PCR reads; one entry per CDR3 protein. There are 40,000 to 45,000 distinct CDR3 sequences in the sample; 45% to 60% occur only once, and around 19% lies in the top ten. Sample: peripheral blood. These receptors all come from an adult man with Graves' ophthalmopathy.

The chain joins TRBV19 to TRBJ1-2; D gene ambiguous. CDR1 and CDR2 (germline): LNHDA, SQIVND (reference sequence). The V end lost 1 base, the J end lost 0 bases, and 3 bases lay between the germline ends. The CDR3 has 13 residues. The chain's CDR3 is CASSIGANYGYTF. The CDR3, as DNA: TGTGCCAGTAGTATAGGGGCTAACTATGGCTACACCTTC. Full variable domain (missing parts from reference TRBV19 and TRBJ1-2): DGGITQSPKYLFRKEGQNVTLSCEQNLNHDAMYWYRQDPGQGLRLIYYSQIVNDFQKGDIAEGYSVSREKKESFPLTVTSAQKNPTAFYLCASSIGANYGYTFGSGTRLTVV.

This clonotype ranks as medium-sized. The chain employs TRBV15 and TRBJ1-1; 8 nucleotides align to TRBD1. This CDR3 has 16 residues. CDR1 and CDR2 (germline): LNHNV, YYDKDF (reference sequence). With V trimmed by 0 bases and J by 1 base, 4 bases remained unmatched. The CDR3 region has the DNA TGTGCCACCAGCAGAGATCGCGGGACAGGGAACACTGAAGCTTTCTTT. This translates into CATSRDRGTGNTEAFF. Looking up the rest from reference TRBV15 and TRBJ1-1 gives the full variable domain: DAMVIQNPRYQVTQFGKPVTLSCSQTLNHNVMYWYQQKSSQAPKLLFHYYDKDFNNEADTPDNFQSRRPNTSFCFLDIRSPGLGDTAMYLCATSRDRGTGNTEAFFGQGTRLTVV.

The sample holds many counts of this clonotype. J is TRBJ2-3 and V is TRBV6-5, with 10 bases matching TRBD2. The CDR3 is 16 amino acids. Trimming took 4 bases from V and 2 from J; bases not matched to a gene: 6. CDR1 is MNHEY, CDR2 SVGAGI, per germline. The CDR3 coding sequence is TGTGCCAGCAGTTCTCTTGGGACTAGCGTCACAGATACGCAGTATTTT. This gives the protein CASSSLGTSVTDTQYF.

Note on this clonotype: One end of the junction is discordant with germline, which a read error may explain. The rearrangement links TRBV4-3 to TRBJ1-2, with 7 bases lining up with TRBD1. The CDR3 length is 15 residues. CDR1 and CDR2 (germline): LGHNA, YSLEER. CDR3: CASSYGTGVVDGCTF. The CDR3 region has the DNA TGCGCCAGCAGCTACGGTACAGGGGTGGTTGATGGCTGCACCTTC.

This clonotype was counted a few times. Since a much larger clone is just one base distant, this may be a read error. V is TRBV6-2 or TRBV6-3 and J is TRBJ2-7, with 8 nucleotides matching TRBD1. Germline lookup yields CDR1 MNHEY and CDR2 SVGEGT. J lost 2 bases, V lost 2 bases, and 8 bases had no gene match. This CDR3 comprises 16 residues. CDR3 DNA: TGTGCCAGCAGTTACACTTCAGGGGGCCTCGCCTACGAGCAGTACGTC. It codes for CASSYTSGGLAYEQYV.

V is TRBV5-1 and J is TRBJ1-6, with D hard to call. The CDR3 loop spans 15 amino acids. V dropped 0 bases and J dropped 7 bases, with 11 bases sitting between them. Germline CDR1 and CDR2: SGHRS and YFSETQ. Here the CDR3 reads CASSLDTGKNSPLHF. The CDR3 nucleotides read TGCGCCAGCAGCTTGGACACGGGAAAGAATTCACCCCTCCACTTT. The variable domain in full, completed from reference TRBV5-1 and TRBJ1-6, reads KAGVTQTPRYLIKTRGQQVTLSCSPISGHRSVSWYQQTPGQGLQFLFEYFSETQRNKGNFPGRFSGRQFSNSRSEMNVSTLELGDSALYLCASSLDTGKNSPLHFGNGTRLTVT.

On this clonotype: One end of the junction fails to match germline, which may point to a read error. The chain joins TRBV5-1 to TRBJ1-3; D call uncertain. This CDR3 spans 15 amino acids. Germline CDR1 reads SGHRS; CDR2 reads YFSETQ. CDR3 loop: CASTSTASSGNTVYF. The CDR3 region has the DNA TGCGCCAGCACCTCTACTGCCAGTTCTGGAAACACCGTATATTTT.

A note on this clonotype: In this CDR3 the conserved last residue, phenylalanine or tryptophan, is missing, so a read error is likely. J is TRBJ2-3 and V is TRBV19, with 13 bases that match TRBD2. CDR3 length equals 17 residues. Germline CDR1 LNHDA, CDR2 SQIVND (reference sequence). The CDR3 nucleotides are TGTGCCAGTAGTTTTGGACTAGCGGGGGCCAGCACAGATATGCAGTATTTG. It specifies CASSFGLAGASTDMQYL.

This clonotype was observed at least ten times. This chain uses TRBV20-1 with TRBJ2-5, with D unresolved. CDR1 and CDR2 (germline): DFQATT, SNEGSKA (reference sequence). CDR3 length: 15 residues. Trimming pared 6 bases from V and 6 bases from J, leaving 23 bases between. CDR3 in amino acids: CSAIRRAEQSKTQYF. DNA for the CDR3: TGCAGTGCCATAAGACGGGCAGAACAATCGAAGACCCAGTACTTC.

The J gene is TRBJ1-3, the V gene TRBV14; D not resolved. V shed 3 bases and J shed 7 bases, with 4 bases lying between them. This CDR3 has 11 amino acids. CDR1 SGHDN and CDR2 FVKESK come from the germline V gene. The CDR3 nucleotides are TGTGCCAGCAGCCAGGGGAACACCATATATTTT. This gives the protein CASSQGNTIYF.

The sample holds many counts of this clonotype. This rearrangement joins TRBV4-2 to TRBJ1-3; D is ambiguous. There are 13 residues in the CDR3. CDR1 is LGHNA, CDR2 YNFKEQ, per germline. V gave up 4 bases and J gave up 2 bases, with 6 bases separating them. The CDR3 DNA reads TGTGCCAGCAGCCCAGGAACTGGAAACACCATATATTTT. Residues: CASSPGTGNTIYF.

This clonotype was observed many times. The germline gene is not matched at one end of the junction; a read error may be the cause. V and J are TRBV20-1 and TRBJ1-1; 7 positions match TRBD1. The CDR3 covers 12 residues. From germline, CDR1 is DFQATT and CDR2 SNEGSKA (reference sequence). As DNA, the CDR3 is TGCAGTGCTAGACAGGGGGACACTGGAGCTTTCTTT. As protein: CSARQGDTGAFF.

Many counts were recorded for this clonotype. CDR3 sequence: CASSEALRFFDEQYF. CDR3 nucleotides: TGTGCCAGCAGTGAAGCGCTTCGGTTTTTTGACGAGCAGTACTTC. The V and J genes are TRBV6-1 and TRBJ2-7, with D unresolved. CDR1 is MNHNS, CDR2 SASEGT, per germline. The CDR3 length is 15 residues. V shed 0 bases and J shed 5 bases, with 14 bases lying between them.

This clonotype appeared many times. V gene TRBV20-1 combines with J gene TRBJ2-7, with TRBD2 matching 10 bases. The CDR3 runs 13 residues. Germline CDR1 reads DFQATT; CDR2 reads SNEGSKA (reference sequence). After removal of 6 bases from V and 2 bases from J, the junction contained 4 bases not matched to a gene. CDR3 coding DNA: TGCAGTGCAACTAGCGGGAAGACCTACGAGCAGTACTTC. Its translation: CSATSGKTYEQYF.

The CDR3 nucleotides are TGCAGTGCCAGCAGCCAACTGACTAGCGGGAATGGTGAGCAGTTCTTC. This gives the protein CSASSQLTSGNGEQFF. The V gene is TRBV20-1, the J gene TRBJ2-5; 11 bases are shared with TRBD2. The DNA end favors TRBJ2-1, so the J call may be wrong. This CDR3 comprises 16 residues. Germline CDR1 is DFQATT and CDR2 is SNEGSKA (reference sequence).

V usage is TRBV15 and J usage is TRBJ1-2; 7 bases match TRBD1. Trimming at V came to 3 bases and at J to 2 bases, leaving 9 bases not matched to a gene. The CDR3 spans 16 residues. Germline-derived CDR1 and CDR2 are LNHNV and YYDKDF (reference sequence). CDR3 protein: CATSSARQGRNYGYTF. CDR3 nucleotide sequence: TGTGCCACCAGCAGCGCTCGACAGGGTCGCAACTATGGCTACACCTTC.

The genes are TRBV6-1 and TRBJ1-5, with D hard to call. V lost 9 bases and J lost 0, with 9 bases in between. Germline assignment: CDR1 MNHNS and CDR2 SASEGT. This CDR3 is 13 amino acids long. CDR3 in amino acids: CASWGYSNQPQHF. The CDR3 nucleotides are TGTGCCAGTTGGGGTTATAGCAATCAGCCCCAGCATTTT.

This clonotype was seen repeatedly, ten times or more. This chain connects TRBV6-5 to TRBJ2-3; TRBD2 is a possible D gene (6 bases). V lost 1 base and J lost 5, with 13 bases in between. Germline V gene sequence: CDR1 MNHEY, CDR2 SVGAGI. The CDR3 is 15 amino acids. The CDR3 sequence is CASSYFGRVGDTQYF. Written as DNA, the CDR3 is TGTGCCAGCAGTTACTTCGGGAGAGTTGGAGATACGCAGTATTTT.

The chain has TRBV7-2 and TRBJ1-2, with D possibly being TRBD1 (6 bases). In germline, CDR1 is SGHTA, CDR2 FQGNSA. V was trimmed by 8 bases and J by 7 bases, leaving 26 bases between them. The CDR3 spans 16 residues. The CDR3, as DNA: TGTGCCAGCTATGCCGGGACTAGCGGGGGCGCGGGTGGCTACACCTTC. Amino acid sequence: CASYAGTSGGAGGYTF.

The chain is built from TRBV20-1 and TRBJ2-7, with a tentative D call TRBD1 (6 bases). The germline V and J ends were trimmed by 4 bases and 2 bases, with 18 bases remaining between them. The germline CDR1 and CDR2 sequences are DFQATT and SNEGSKA (reference sequence). The CDR3 covers 15 residues. The CDR3 DNA is TGCAGTGCTAATGAAGACAGGCCGATTGCCTACGAGCAGTACTTC. Its protein product is CSANEDRPIAYEQYF.